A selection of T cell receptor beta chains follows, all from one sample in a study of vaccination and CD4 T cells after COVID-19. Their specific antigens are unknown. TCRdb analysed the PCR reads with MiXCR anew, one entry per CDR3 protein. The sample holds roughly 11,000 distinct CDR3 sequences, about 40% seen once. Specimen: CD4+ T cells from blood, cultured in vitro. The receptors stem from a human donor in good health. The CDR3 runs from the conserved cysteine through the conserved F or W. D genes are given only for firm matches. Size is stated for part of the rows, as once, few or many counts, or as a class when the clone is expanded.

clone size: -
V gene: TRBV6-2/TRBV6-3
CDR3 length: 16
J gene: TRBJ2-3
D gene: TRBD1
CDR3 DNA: TGTGCCAGCAGTAACCTAGGACAGGCGAGCACAGATACGCAGTATTTT
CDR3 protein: CASSNLGQASTDTQYF

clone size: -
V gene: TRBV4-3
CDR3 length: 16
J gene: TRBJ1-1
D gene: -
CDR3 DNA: TGCGCCAGCAGCCAAGATCGGGGGGTTGGGATCACTGAAGCTTTCTTT
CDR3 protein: CASSQDRGVGITEAFF

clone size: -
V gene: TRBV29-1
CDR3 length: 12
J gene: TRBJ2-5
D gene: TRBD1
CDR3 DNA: TGCAGCGCCGACAGGGGTGGAGAGACCCAGTACTTC
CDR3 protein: CSADRGGETQYF

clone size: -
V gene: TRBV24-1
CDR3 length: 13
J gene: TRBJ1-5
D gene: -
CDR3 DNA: TGTGCCGCCAGTGACCGCGGGACTCAGCCCCAGCATTTT
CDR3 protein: CAASDRGTQPQHF

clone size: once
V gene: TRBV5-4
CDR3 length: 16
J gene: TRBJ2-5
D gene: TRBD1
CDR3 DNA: TGTGCCAGCAGCGCCGGCGACAGGGGCTACCAAGAGACCCAGTACTTC
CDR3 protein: CASSAGDRGYQETQYF

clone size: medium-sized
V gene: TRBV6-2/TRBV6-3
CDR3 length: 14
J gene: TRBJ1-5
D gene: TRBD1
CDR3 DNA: TGTGCCAGCAGTTACTCGACAGGGACTTCGCCCCAGCATTTT
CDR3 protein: CASSYSTGTSPQHF

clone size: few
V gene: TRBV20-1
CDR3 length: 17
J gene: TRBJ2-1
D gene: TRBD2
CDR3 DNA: TGCAGTGCTATGGTACTAGCGGGAGGGCTGTCCTACAATGAGCAGTTCTTC
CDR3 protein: CSAMVLAGGLSYNEQFF

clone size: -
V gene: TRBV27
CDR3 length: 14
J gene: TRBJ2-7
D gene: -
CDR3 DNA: TGTGCCAGCAGTTTACAGGACAGCTCCTACGAGCAGTACTTC
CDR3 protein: CASSLQDSSYEQYF

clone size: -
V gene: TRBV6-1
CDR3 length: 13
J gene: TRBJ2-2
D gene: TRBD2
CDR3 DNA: TGTGCCACGTTTGCGGGAGGTAACGGGGAGCTGTTTTTT
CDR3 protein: CATFAGGNGELFF

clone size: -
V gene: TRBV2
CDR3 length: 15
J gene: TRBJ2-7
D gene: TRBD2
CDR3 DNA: TGTGCCAGTACCCTCGGGCGGGGGGCCTCCTACGAGCAGTACTTC
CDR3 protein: CASTLGRGASYEQYF

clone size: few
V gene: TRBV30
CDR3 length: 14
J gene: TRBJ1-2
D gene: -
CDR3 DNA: TGTGCCTGGAGGACCAGCATGGGGGTAAGCGGCTACACCTTC
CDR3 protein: CAWRTSMGVSGYTF

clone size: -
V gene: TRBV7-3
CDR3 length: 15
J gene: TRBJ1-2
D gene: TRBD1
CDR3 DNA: TGTGCCAGCAGCTTACCTGGGACAGTCCTCTATGGCTACACCTTC
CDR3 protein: CASSLPGTVLYGYTF

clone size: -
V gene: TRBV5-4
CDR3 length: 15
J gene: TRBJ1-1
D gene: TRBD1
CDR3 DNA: TGTGCCAGCAGCCCCAGGACAGGGTCGAACACTGAAGCTTTCTTT
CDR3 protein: CASSPRTGSNTEAFF

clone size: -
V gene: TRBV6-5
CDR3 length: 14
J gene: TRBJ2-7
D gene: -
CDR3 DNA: TGTGCCAGCAGTTACGGGGGAGCCTCCTACGAGCAGTACTTC
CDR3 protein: CASSYGGASYEQYF

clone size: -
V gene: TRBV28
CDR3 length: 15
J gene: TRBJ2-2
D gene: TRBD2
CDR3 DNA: TGTGCCAGCAGTTTAGCGGGAGGGCACACCGGGGAGCTGTTTTTT
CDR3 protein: CASSLAGGHTGELFF

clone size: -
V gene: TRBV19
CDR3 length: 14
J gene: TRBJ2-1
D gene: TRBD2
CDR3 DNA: TGTGCCAGTAATGGACTAGCGGGACACAATGAGCAGTTCTTC
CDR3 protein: CASNGLAGHNEQFF

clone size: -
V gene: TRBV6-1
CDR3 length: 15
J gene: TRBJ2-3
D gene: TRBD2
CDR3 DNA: TGTGCCAGCAGTGAAGGGACTAGCGGCACAGATACGCAGTATTTT
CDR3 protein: CASSEGTSGTDTQYF

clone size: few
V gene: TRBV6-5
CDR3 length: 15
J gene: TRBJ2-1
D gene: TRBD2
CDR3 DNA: TGTGCCAGCAGTTCGACTAGCGGGAGCTACAATGAGCAGTTCTTC
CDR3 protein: CASSSTSGSYNEQFF

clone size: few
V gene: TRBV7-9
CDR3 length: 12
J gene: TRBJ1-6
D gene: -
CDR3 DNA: TGTGCCAGCAGCTTAGGCCGCTCACCCCTCCACTTT
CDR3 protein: CASSLGRSPLHF

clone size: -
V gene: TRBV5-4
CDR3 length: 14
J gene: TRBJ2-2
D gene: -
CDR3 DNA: TGTGCCAGCAGCCCGACGGACACCCGCGGGGAGCTGTTTTTT
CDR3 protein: CASSPTDTRGELFF

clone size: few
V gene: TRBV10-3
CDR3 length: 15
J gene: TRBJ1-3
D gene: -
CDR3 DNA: TGTGCCATCGGGAATGGGACGAGGGGGGGGAACACCATATATTTT
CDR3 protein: CAIGNGTRGGNTIYF

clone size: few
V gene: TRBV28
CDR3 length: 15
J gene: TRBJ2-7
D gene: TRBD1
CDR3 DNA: TGTGCCAGCAGTACACAGGGGACAAGCTCCTACGAGCAGTACTTC
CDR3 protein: CASSTQGTSSYEQYF

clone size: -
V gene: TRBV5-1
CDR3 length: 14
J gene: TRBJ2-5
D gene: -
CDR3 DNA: TGCGCCAGCAGCTTGGATTGGGGTGGGGAGACCCAGTACTTC
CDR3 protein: CASSLDWGGETQYF

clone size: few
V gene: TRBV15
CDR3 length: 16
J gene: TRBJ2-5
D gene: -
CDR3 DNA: TGTGCCACCAGCAGCCCTAGAAGGGAGCCTCAAGAGACCCAGTACTTC
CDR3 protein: CATSSPRREPQETQYF

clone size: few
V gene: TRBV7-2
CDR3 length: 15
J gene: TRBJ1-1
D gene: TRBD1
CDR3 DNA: TGTGCCAGCAGCTTGGACAGGGTACGTCTCACTGAAGCTTTCTTT
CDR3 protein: CASSLDRVRLTEAFF

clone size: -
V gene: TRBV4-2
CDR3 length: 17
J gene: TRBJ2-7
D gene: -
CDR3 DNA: TGTGCCAGCACCCCCCAATCCGATGGAACTGGCCCCTACGAGCAGTACTTC
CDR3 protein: CASTPQSDGTGPYEQYF

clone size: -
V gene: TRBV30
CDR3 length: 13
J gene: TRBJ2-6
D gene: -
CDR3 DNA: TGTGCCTGGAGGACTAATGGGGCCAACGTCCTGACTTTC
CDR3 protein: CAWRTNGANVLTF

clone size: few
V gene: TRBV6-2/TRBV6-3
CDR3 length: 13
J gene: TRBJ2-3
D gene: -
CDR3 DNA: TGTGCCAGCAGCCTGGACGCGGTAGATACGCAGTATTTT
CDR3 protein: CASSLDAVDTQYF

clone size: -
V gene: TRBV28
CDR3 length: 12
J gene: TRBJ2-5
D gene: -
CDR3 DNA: TGTGCCAGCAGTTTATCCTCAAAGGGCCAGTACTTC
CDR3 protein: CASSLSSKGQYF

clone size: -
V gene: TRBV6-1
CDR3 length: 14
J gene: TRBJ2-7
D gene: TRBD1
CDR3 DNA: TGTGCCAGCAGTCCCGGGACAGGGGACTACGAGCGGTACTTC
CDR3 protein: CASSPGTGDYERYF

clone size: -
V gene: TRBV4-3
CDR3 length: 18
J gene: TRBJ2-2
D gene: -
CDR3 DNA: TGCGCCAGCAGCCAAGTCCACGGGTGGGGGGCTCGGACCGGGGAGCTGTTTTTT
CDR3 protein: CASSQVHGWGARTGELFF

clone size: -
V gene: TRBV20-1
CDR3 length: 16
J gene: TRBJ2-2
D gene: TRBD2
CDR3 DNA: TGCAGTGCCAGTAGGGGCCTAGCGGGAGACACCGGGGAGCTGTTTTTT
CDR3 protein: CSASRGLAGDTGELFF

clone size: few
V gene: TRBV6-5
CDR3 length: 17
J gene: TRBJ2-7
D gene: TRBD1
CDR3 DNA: TGTGCCAGCAGTTCCTCCGGGACAGGGGATAGCTCCTACGAGCAGTACTTC
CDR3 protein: CASSSSGTGDSSYEQYF

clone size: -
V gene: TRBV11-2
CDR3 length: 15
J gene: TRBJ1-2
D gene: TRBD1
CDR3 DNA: TGTGCCAGCAGCTTAGGAGGACAGGTTCCCTATGGCTACACCTTC
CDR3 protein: CASSLGGQVPYGYTF

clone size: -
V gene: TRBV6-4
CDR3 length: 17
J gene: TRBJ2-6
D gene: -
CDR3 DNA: TGTGCCAGCAGTGACTCGAGGGGGTCCCCTGGGGCCAACGTCCTGACTTTC
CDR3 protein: CASSDSRGSPGANVLTF

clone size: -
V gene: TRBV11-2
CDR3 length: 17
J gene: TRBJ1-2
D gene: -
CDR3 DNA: TGTGCCAGCAGCTTAGCCCCCTTGGGACACAGTGCCTATGGCTACACCTTC
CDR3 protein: CASSLAPLGHSAYGYTF

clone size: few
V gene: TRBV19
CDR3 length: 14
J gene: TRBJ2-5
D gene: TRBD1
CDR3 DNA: TGTGCCAGTAGTAGGACAGGGGGAAGGGAGACCCAGTACTTC
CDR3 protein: CASSRTGGRETQYF

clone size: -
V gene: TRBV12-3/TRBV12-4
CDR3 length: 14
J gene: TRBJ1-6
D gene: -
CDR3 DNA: TGTGCCAGCAGCCTTGGGAGTCATAATTCACCCCTCCACTTT
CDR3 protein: CASSLGSHNSPLHF

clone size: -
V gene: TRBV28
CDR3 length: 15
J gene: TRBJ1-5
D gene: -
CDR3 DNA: TGTGCCAGCAGACGACAGGCCAATAGCAATCAGCCCCAGCATTTT
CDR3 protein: CASRRQANSNQPQHF

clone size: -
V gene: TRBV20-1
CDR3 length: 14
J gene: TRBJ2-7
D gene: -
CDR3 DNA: TGCAGTGCTAGTTCGGGCGAACCCCCCTACGAGCAGTACTTC
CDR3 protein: CSASSGEPPYEQYF

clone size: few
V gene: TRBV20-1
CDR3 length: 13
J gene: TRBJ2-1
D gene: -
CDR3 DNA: TGCAGTCCCTCTCCCTGGTCCTACAATGAGCAGTTCTTC
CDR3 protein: CSPSPWSYNEQFF

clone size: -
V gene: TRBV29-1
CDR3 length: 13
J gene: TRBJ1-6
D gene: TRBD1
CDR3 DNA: TGCAGCGCAAGGACAGGGGGCAATTCACCCCTCCACTTT
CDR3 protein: CSARTGGNSPLHF

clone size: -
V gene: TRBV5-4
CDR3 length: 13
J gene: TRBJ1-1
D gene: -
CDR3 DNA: TGTGCCCAGGGAGAGGCTTTGAACACTGAAGCTTTCTTT
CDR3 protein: CAQGEALNTEAFF